This T cell receptor (beta chain) is from a study of T cell repertoires in ileal Crohn's disease. The wider study: Biopsies at the proximal margin of the resected specimen form MI samples.

From germline, CDR1 is SGHTA and CDR2 FQGTGA. V was pared by 1 base and J by 4 bases, with 7 bases between. The length of the CDR3 is 13 residues. As concerns this clone: Its target is not known.

Repertoires were generated with immunoSEQ multiplex PCR, while TCRdb's copy carries only in-frame clones and drops some. The sample shows several thousand clones, around 70% of them seen only once. Time point specified: proximal margin of the surgical specimen (macroscopically non-inflamed). Study-wide results and limits: Endoscopic recurrence occurred in every patient whose clonality exceeded 26.8%. Clonal expansions were more frequent in active smokers than non-smokers at surgery.

The V call is TRBV7-3, the J call TRBJ2-5; D may correspond to TRBD1 or TRBD2 (5 bases each). The clonotype originates from an adult with Crohn's disease. Source material: ileal tissue. In nucleotides, the CDR3 is TGTGCCAGCAGCTTAAAGGGGAGAGAGACCCAGTACTTC. Translating it yields CASSLKGRETQYF. The full variable domain, in which reference TRBV7-3 and TRBJ2-5 provide the parts outside the CDR3, is GAGVSQTPSNKVTEKGKYVELRCDPISGHTALYWYRQSLGQGPEFLIYFQGTGAADDSGLPNDRFFAVRPEGSVSTLKIQRTERGDSAVYLCASSLKGRETQYFGPGTRLLVL.